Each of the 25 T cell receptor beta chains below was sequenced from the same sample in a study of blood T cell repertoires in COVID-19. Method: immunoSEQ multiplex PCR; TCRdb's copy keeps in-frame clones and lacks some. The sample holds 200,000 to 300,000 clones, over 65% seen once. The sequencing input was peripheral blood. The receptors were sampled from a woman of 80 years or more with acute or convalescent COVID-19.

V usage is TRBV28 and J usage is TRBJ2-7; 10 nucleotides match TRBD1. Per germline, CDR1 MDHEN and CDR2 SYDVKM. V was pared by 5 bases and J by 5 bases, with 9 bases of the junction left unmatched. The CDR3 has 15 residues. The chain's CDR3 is CASSDWGTGANEQYF. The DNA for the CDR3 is TGTGCCAGCAGTGATTGGGGGACAGGGGCCAACGAGCAGTACTTC.

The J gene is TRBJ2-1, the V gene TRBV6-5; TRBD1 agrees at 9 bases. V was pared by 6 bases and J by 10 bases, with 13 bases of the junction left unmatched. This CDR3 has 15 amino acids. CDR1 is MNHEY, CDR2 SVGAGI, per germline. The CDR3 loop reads CASRNRGRRAEEQFF. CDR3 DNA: TGTGCCAGCAGAAACAGGGGGCGGCGGGCGGAGGAGCAGTTCTTC.

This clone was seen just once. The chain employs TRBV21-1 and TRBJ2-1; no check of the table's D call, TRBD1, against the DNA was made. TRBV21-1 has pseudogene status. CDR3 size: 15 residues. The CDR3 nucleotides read TGTGCCAGCAGCCCAAGCAGAGGACAGGACAATGAGCAGTTCTTC. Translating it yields CASSPSRGQDNEQFF.

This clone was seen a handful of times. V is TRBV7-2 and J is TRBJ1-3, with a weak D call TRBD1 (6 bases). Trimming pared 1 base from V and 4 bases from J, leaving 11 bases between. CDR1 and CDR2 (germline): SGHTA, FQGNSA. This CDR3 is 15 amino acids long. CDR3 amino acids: CASSLVSQGGNTIYF. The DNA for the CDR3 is TGTGCCAGCAGCTTAGTTTCCCAGGGGGGAAACACCATATATTTT.

CDR3 loop: CASHRDRGLGGYTF. CDR3 in DNA: TGTGCCAGCCACCGGGACAGGGGGCTAGGAGGCTACACCTTC. The gene calls are TRBV2 and TRBJ1-2; 12 bases are shared with TRBD1. CDR1 and CDR2 from the germline V gene are SNHLY and FYNNEI. J was trimmed by 8 bases and V by 8 bases; bases with no gene match: 9. This CDR3 contains 14 residues.

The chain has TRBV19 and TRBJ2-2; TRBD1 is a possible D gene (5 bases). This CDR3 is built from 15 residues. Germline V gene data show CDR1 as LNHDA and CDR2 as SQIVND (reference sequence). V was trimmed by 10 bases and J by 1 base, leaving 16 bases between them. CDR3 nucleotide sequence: TGTGCCACCAGTACGAGGACATTGAACACCGGGGAGCTGTTTTTT. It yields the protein CATSTRTLNTGELFF. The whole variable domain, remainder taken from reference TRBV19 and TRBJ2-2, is DGGITQSPKYLFRKEGQNVTLSCEQNLNHDAMYWYRQDPGQGLRLIYYSQIVNDFQKGDIAEGYSVSREKKESFPLTVTSAQKNPTAFYLCATSTRTLNTGELFFGEGSRLTVL.

The CDR3 here is CASSPPGKNTGELFF. CDR3 nucleotide sequence: TGTGCCAGCAGCCCGCCGGGGAAGAACACCGGGGAGCTGTTTTTT. The V call is TRBV11-2, the J call TRBJ2-2, with D perhaps matching TRBD2 (5 bases). Germline values: CDR1 SGHAT, CDR2 FQNNGV. V was trimmed by 5 bases and J by 1 base, leaving 11 bases between them. There are 15 residues in the CDR3.

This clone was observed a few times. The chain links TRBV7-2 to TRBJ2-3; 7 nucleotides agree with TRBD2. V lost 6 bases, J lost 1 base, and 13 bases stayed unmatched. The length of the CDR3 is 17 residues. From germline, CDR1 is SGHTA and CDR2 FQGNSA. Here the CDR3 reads CASRRGGSGARTDTQYF. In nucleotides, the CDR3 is TGTGCCAGCAGACGCGGAGGGAGCGGGGCTCGCACAGATACGCAGTATTTT.

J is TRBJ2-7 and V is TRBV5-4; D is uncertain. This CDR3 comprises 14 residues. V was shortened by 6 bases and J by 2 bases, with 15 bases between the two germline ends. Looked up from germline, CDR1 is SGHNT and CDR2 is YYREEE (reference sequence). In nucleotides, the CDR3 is TGTGCCAGCACCTCGGCGAGGTGGCCCTACGAGCAGTACTTC. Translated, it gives CASTSARWPYEQYF.

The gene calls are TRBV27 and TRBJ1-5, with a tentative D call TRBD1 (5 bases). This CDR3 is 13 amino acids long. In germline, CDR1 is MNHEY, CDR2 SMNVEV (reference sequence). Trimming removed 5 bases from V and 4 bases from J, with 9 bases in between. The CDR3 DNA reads TGTGCCAGCAGTAAAGACAGAAATCAGCCCCAGCATTTT. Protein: CASSKDRNQPQHF.

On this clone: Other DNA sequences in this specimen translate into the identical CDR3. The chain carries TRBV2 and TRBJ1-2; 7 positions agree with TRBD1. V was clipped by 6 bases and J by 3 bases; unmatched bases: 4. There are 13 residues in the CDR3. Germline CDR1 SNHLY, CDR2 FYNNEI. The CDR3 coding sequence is TGTGCCAGCAGCCTCCAGGGGGACTATGGCTACACCTTC. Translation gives CASSLQGDYGYTF.

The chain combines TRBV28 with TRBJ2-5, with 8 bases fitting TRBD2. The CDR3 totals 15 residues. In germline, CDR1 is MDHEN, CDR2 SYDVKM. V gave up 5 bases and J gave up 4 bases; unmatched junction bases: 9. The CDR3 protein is CASSLGRAGSETQYF. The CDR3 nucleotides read TGTGCCAGCAGTCTCGGGAGGGCCGGATCAGAGACCCAGTACTTC. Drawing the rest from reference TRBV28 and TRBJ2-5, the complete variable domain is DVKVTQSSRYLVKRTGEKVFLECVQDMDHENMFWYRQDPGLGLRLIYFSYDVKMKEKGDIPEGYSVSREKKERFSLILESASTNQTSMYLCASSLGRAGSETQYFGPGTRLLVL.

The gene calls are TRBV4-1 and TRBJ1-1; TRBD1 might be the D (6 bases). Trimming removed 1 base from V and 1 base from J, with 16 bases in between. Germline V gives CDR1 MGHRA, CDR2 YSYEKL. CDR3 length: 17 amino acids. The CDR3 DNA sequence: TGCGCCAGCAGCCAAGCTCCCGGGACACCCAAGAACACTGAAGCTTTCTTT. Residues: CASSQAPGTPKNTEAFF.

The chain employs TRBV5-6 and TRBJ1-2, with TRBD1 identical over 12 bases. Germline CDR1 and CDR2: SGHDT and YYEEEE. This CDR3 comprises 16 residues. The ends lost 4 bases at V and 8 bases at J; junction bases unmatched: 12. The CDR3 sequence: CASSRDRGRSLGGYTF. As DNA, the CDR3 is TGTGCCAGCAGCCGGGACAGGGGGCGCTCCCTTGGCGGCTACACCTTC.

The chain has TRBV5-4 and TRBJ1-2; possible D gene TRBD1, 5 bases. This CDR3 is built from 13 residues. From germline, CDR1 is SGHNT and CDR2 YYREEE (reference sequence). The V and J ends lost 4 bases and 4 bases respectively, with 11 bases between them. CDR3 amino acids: CASSTTEIYGYTF. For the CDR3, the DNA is TGTGCCAGCAGCACGACAGAGATCTATGGCTACACCTTC.

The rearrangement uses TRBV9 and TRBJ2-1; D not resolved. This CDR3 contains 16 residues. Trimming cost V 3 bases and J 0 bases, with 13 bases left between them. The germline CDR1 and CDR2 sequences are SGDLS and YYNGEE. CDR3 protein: CASSALQQLSYNEQFF. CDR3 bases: TGTGCCAGCAGCGCGTTACAGCAACTCTCCTACAATGAGCAGTTCTTC.

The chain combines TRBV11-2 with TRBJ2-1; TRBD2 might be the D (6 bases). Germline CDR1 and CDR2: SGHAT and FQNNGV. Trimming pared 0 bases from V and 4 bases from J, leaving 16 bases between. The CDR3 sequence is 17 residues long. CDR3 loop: CASSLDALGGGYNEQFF. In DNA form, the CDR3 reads TGTGCCAGCAGCTTAGACGCGCTCGGTGGGGGGTACAATGAGCAGTTCTTC.

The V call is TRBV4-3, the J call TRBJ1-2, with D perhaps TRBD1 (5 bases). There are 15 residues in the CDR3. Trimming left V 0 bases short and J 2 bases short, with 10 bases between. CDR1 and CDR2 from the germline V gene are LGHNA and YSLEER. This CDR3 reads CASSQDGAGNYGYTF. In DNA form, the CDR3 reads TGCGCCAGCAGCCAAGATGGGGCAGGGAACTATGGCTACACCTTC.

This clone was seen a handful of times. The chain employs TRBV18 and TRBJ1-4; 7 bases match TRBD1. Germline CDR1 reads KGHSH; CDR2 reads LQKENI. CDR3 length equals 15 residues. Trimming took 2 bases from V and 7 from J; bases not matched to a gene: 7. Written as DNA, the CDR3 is TGTGCCAGCTCACCATCCGGGACAGTACGTGAAAAACTGTTTTTT. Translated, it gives CASSPSGTVREKLFF. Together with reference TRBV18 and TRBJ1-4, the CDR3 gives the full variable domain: NAGVMQNPRHLVRRRGQEARLRCSPMKGHSHVYWYRQLPEEGLKFMVYLQKENIIDESGMPKERFSAEFPKEGPSILRIQQVVRGDSAAYFCASSPSGTVREKLFFGSGTQLSVL.

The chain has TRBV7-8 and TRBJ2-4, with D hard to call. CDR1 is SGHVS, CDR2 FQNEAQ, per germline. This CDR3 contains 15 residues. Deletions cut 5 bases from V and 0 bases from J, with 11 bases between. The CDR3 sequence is CASSEDELAKNIQYF. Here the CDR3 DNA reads TGTGCCAGCAGCGAGGATGAACTAGCCAAAAACATTCAGTACTTC. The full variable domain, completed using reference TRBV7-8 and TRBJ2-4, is GAGVSQSPRYKVAKRGQDVALRCDPISGHVSLFWYQQALGQGPEFLTYFQNEAQLDKSGLPSDRFFAERPEGSVSTLKIQRTQQEDSAVYLCASSEDELAKNIQYFGAGTRLSVL.

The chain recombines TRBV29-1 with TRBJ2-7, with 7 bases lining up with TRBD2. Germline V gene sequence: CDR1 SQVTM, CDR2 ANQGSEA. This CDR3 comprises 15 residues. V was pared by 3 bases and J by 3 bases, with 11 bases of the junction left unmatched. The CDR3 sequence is CSVEDRGDLNYEQYF. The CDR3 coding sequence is TGCAGCGTTGAGGATCGGGGGGACCTTAACTACGAGCAGTACTTC.

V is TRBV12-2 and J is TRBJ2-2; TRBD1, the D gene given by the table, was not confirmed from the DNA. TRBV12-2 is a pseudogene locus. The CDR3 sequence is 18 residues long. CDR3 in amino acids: CASRSDRTGQGAIGELFF. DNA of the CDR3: TGTGCAAGTCGCTCAGATCGGACGGGACAGGGGGCGATCGGGGAGCTGTTTTTT.

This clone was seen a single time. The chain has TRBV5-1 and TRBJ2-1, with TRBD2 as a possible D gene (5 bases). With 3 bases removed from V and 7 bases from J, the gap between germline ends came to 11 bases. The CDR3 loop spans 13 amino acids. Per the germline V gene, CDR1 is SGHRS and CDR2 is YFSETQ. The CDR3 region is CASSSEGMNEQFF. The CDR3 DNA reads TGCGCCAGCAGCTCCGAGGGTATGAATGAGCAGTTCTTC.

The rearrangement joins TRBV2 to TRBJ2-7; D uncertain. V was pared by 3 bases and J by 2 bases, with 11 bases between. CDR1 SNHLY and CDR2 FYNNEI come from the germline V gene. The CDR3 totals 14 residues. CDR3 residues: CASSELRSAYEQYF. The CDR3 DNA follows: TGTGCCAGCAGTGAGCTTAGATCCGCCTACGAGCAGTACTTC.

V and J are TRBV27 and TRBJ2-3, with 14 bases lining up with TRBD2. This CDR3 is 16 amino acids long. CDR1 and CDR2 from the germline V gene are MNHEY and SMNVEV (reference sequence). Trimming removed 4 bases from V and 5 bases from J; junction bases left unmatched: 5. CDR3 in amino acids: CASSSRLAGGRDTQYF. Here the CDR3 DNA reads TGTGCCAGCAGTTCTAGACTAGCGGGGGGGCGAGATACGCAGTATTTT.